This record covers a single TCR beta chain. What it binds is not known. This specimen comes from a study of regulatory T cells in long-lasting Graves disease. Background on the study: Graves' patients (newly diagnosed) had been on antithyroid drugs under 3 months. The study's findings and limits: The number of shared public clonotypes was higher in persistent patients (2,741) than new patients (966). Compared with new cases, persistent Graves' patients showed reduced TCR diversity.

Regarding time point: newly diagnosed GD, antithyroid drugs for less than 3 months. Extracted PBMC RNA gave rise to the TCR library. From germline, CDR1 is MNHEY and CDR2 SVGEGT. Losses at the gene ends were 5 bases for V and 3 bases for J; bases not matched to a gene: 14. The CDR3 length is 18 residues. Relying on iRepertoire HTBI primers and Arm-PCR of CDR3 regions, the team built TCR beta libraries. TCRdb redid the calling of the multiplex PCR reads with MiXCR, one entry per CDR3 protein. The profile covers around 420,000 distinct CDR3 sequences, with 15% appearing a single time and about 24% taken by the ten largest.

The TCR was taken from a female donor with Graves disease. The chain couples TRBV6-2 or TRBV6-3 to TRBJ2-2; 8 positions match TRBD1. Sample: peripheral blood mononuclear cells (PBMCs), taken at new diagnosis, from a patient treated with antithyroid drugs. This CDR3 is CASSDVPGATGDTGELFF. CDR3 bases: TGTGCCAGCAGTGACGTCCCAGGTGCGACAGGGGACACCGGGGAGCTGTTTTTT.